The 6 T cell receptor beta chains below come from one sample, sequenced in a study of shared clonotypes between healthy human individuals. TCRdb's copy holds only in-frame clones and misses some; the assay was immunoSEQ multiplex PCR. Of over a million clones in the sample, around 78% were seen once. Sequencing used memory CD4+ T cells from PBMCs. Sample subset: CD45RA-negative fraction. The receptors stem from a man aged 18 to 29 in good health. Some clones in this sample may be carry-over from other donors' samples.

As regards this clone: An end of the junction differs from the germline gene, which may be a read error. This chain uses TRBV7-2 with TRBJ2-7; TRBD2 matches at 12 bases. The CDR3 length is 13 residues. CDR1 is SGHTA and CDR2 is FQGNSA in the germline V gene. CDR3 DNA sequence: TGTGCCAGCAGCCCCGGACTAGCGGGGCCACCAAACTTC. Its translation: CASSPGLAGPPNF.

The gene calls are TRBV7-3 and TRBJ2-3, with a possible D match to TRBD2 (5 bases). CDR3 length: 14 amino acids. Germline V gene data show CDR1 as SGHTA and CDR2 as FQGTGA. Trimming cost V 5 bases and J 2 bases, with 11 bases left between them. The CDR3: CASSRGLNTDTQYF. CDR3 DNA: TGTGCCAGCAGCAGAGGACTGAACACAGATACGCAGTATTTT.

Comment on this clone: The same CDR3 also results from other DNA sequences found in this sample. The genes are TRBV5-1 and TRBJ1-1; TRBD1 might be the D (5 bases). Germline lookup yields CDR1 SGHRS and CDR2 YFSETQ. The CDR3 totals 15 residues. The V end was cut by 0 bases, the J end by 2 bases, with 11 bases between. Here the CDR3 reads CASSLGVRENTEAFF. CDR3 in DNA: TGCGCCAGCAGCTTGGGCGTCAGGGAAAACACTGAAGCTTTCTTT.

The J gene is TRBJ2-2, the V gene TRBV9; the match to TRBD2 covers 8 bases. Trimming at V came to 2 bases and at J to 4 bases, leaving 4 bases not matched to a gene. The germline CDR1 and CDR2 sequences are SGDLS and YYNGEE. The CDR3 extends over 15 amino acids. CDR3 DNA sequence: TGTGCCAGCAGCGTCCCGGGAGGGGGCACCGGGGAGCTGTTTTTT. Protein sequence: CASSVPGGGTGELFF.

The chain uses TRBV28 and TRBJ2-1; D gene unclear. The CDR3 has 14 residues. Germline CDR1 reads MDHEN; CDR2 reads SYDVKM. The V and J ends lost 1 base and 7 bases respectively, with 11 bases between them. The CDR3 DNA reads as TGTGCCAGCAGTTTATTCGAGAAGCATAATGAGCAGTTCTTC. Protein product: CASSLFEKHNEQFF.

The rearrangement links TRBV6-1 to TRBJ1-2; D is undetermined. Germline CDR1 MNHNS, CDR2 SASEGT. The germline V and J ends were trimmed by 5 bases and 4 bases, with 14 bases remaining between them. The CDR3 runs 14 residues. CDR3 in amino acids: CASSSPGRGYGYTF. CDR3 nucleotide sequence: TGTGCCAGCAGTTCGCCGGGGAGAGGCTATGGCTACACCTTC.